The clone carrying this T cell receptor beta chain showed up just a few times. The antigen is unknown. The sample holds other DNA sequences that translate to the same CDR3. The data are from a study of shared clonotypes between healthy human individuals. Overall study findings and caveats: A generally larger estimated richness was seen in naive subsets than in memory subsets.

The CDR3 is made up of 14 amino acids. V gave up 9 bases and J gave up 1 base; unmatched junction bases: 2. Germline V gives CDR1 LNHDA, CDR2 SQIVND (reference sequence). Data came from immunoSEQ multiplex PCR; TCRdb stores just in-frame clones and leaves some out. The sample consists of nearly 1,000,000 clones, roughly 72% of them appearing once. Sequences were obtained from memory CD4+ T cells sorted from blood. The subset was: CD45RA-negative fraction. This clonotype originated in a man aged 18 to 30 in good health. The V call is TRBV19, the J call TRBJ2-3; TRBD1 matches at 12 bases. CDR3 in amino acids: CASRDRGRTDTQYF. Written as DNA, the CDR3 is TGTGCCAGCCGGGACAGGGGGCGCACAGATACGCAGTATTTT.